The subject of this entry is one TCR beta chain. The entry originates in a study of OX40 agonist ivuxolimab in advanced cancers. Study as a whole: One hepatocellular carcinoma and two cutaneous melanoma patients partially responded.

The repertoire was sequenced with immunoSEQ multiplex PCR; TCRdb's copy has only in-frame clones and lacks some. The table has some 70,000 clones, about 83% seen once. The sample was CD4+ or CD8+ T cells sorted from blood, taken in a trial of the OX40 agonist ivuxolimab. The clonotype comes from an adult with an advanced solid tumor such as melanoma, head and neck, liver or kidney cancer.

CDR3 nucleotide sequence: TGTGCCAGCAGCCAGGACAGGGGGATCGAGACCCAGTACTTC. As protein: CASSQDRGIETQYF. The chain recombines TRBV6-5 with TRBJ2-5; 10 positions match TRBD1. The CDR3 is 14 residues long. V shed 6 bases and J 5 bases; nucleotides not matched to a gene: 6. Germline V gene sequence: CDR1 MNHEY, CDR2 SVGAGI.